This TCR beta chain was documented in a study of OX40 agonist ivuxolimab in advanced cancers. Study results and limitations: Expanded peripheral T-cell antigen specificity went undetermined.

Germline V lookup: CDR1 LNHDA, CDR2 SQIVND (reference sequence). Trimming stripped 6 bases from V and 5 bases from J, with 17 bases between. The CDR3 contains 14 residues. A word on this clone: What it binds is not known.

Sequenced by immunoSEQ multiplex PCR; TCRdb stores in-frame clones only, minus some. The sample has some 86,000 clones; about 91% are singletons. This receptor was obtained from an adult with an advanced solid tumor such as melanoma, head and neck, liver or kidney cancer. This sample comprised CD4+ or CD8+ T cells sorted from blood, obtained in a trial of the OX40 agonist ivuxolimab. The rearrangement joins TRBV19 to TRBJ2-7; D assignment may be TRBD1 or TRBD2 (5 bases each). The CDR3 DNA is TGTGCCAGTAGCCCGTGGGGGAGTGGAAACGAGCAGTACTTC. It yields the protein CASSPWGSGNEQYF.